What follows are 26 T cell receptor beta chains derived from one specimen sequenced in a study of blood T cell repertoires in COVID-19. The data were produced by immunoSEQ multiplex PCR, yet TCRdb's version contains in-frame clones alone and is incomplete. The table includes about 200,000 clones, 82% detected once. The material sequenced was PBMCs or T cells enriched from blood (not recorded which). Receptor source: a man in his forties or fifties who had recovered from COVID-19.

This chain joins TRBV7-2 and TRBJ1-6; D gene unclear. Trimming left V 2 bases short and J 5 bases short, with 13 bases between. The CDR3 extends over 16 amino acids. Germline CDR1 SGHTA, CDR2 FQGNSA. The CDR3 loop is CASSLNSAVNNSPLHF. The CDR3 DNA sequence: TGTGCCAGCAGCTTAAATTCGGCGGTTAATAATTCACCCCTCCACTTT.

This sequence joins TRBV4-3 and TRBJ1-5; TRBD1 matches at 10 bases. Unmatched junction bases numbered 3, after V lost 1 base and J lost 9 bases. The germline CDR1 and CDR2 sequences are LGHNA and YSLEER. The CDR3 runs to 14 residues. The CDR3 region has the DNA TGCGCCAGCAGCCAAGGGACAGGGGGTCTGCCCCAGCATTTT. This sequence encodes CASSQGTGGLPQHF.

The chain employs TRBV27 and TRBJ1-6; tentative D call: TRBD1 (6 bases). Germline CDR1 and CDR2: MNHEY and SMNVEV (reference sequence). This CDR3 is 16 amino acids long. V dropped 5 bases and J dropped 7 bases, with 18 bases sitting between them. The CDR3 sequence is CASSLAWTVPNSPLHF. CDR3 nucleotides: TGTGCCAGCAGTCTGGCGTGGACAGTCCCAAATTCACCCCTCCACTTT.

CDR3 region: CASSLVSWRADNEQFF. The DNA for the CDR3 is TGTGCCAGCAGCTTAGTTTCCTGGCGGGCCGATAATGAGCAGTTCTTC. V usage is TRBV13 and J usage is TRBJ2-1; tentative D call: TRBD2 (5 bases). V was cut by 1 base and J by 7 bases, with 17 bases left in between. Germline loops: CDR1 PRHDT, CDR2 FYEKMQ (reference sequence). The CDR3 is made up of 16 amino acids.

The chain has TRBV6-4 and TRBJ2-1; 10 positions match TRBD2. Trimming cost V 5 bases and J 5 bases; bases outside gene matches: 6. The CDR3 has 15 amino acids. Germline values: CDR1 MRHNA, CDR2 SNTAGT. The CDR3 loop is CASSRGLADNNEQFF. CDR3 bases: TGTGCCAGCAGTCGAGGACTAGCGGATAACAATGAGCAGTTCTTC.

This clone was picked up one time. V and J are TRBV11-2 and TRBJ2-7, with D uncertain. CDR1 is SGHAT and CDR2 is FQNNGV in the germline V gene. V shed 5 bases and J shed 5 bases, with 10 bases lying between them. CDR3 size: 12 residues. As DNA, the CDR3 is TGTGCCAGCAGCCCGAGAGGAGACGAGCAGTACTTC. Its protein product is CASSPRGDEQYF. Based on the CDR3 plus reference TRBV11-2 and TRBJ2-7, the full variable domain is EAGVAQSPRYKIIEKRQSVAFWCNPISGHATLYWYQQILGQGPKLLIQFQNNGVVDDSQLPKDRFSAERLKGVDSTLKIQPAKLEDSAVYLCASSPRGDEQYFGPGTRLTVT.

The genes are TRBV18 and TRBJ2-3; 7 bases line up with TRBD2. Looked up from germline, CDR1 is KGHSH and CDR2 is LQKENI. CDR3 length: 16 residues. V shed 3 bases, J shed 2 bases, and the junction held 8 bases outside the gene matches. DNA of the CDR3: TGTGCCAGCTCACCCCCGGGAGGAGGGGCCACAGATACGCAGTATTTT. It is translated as CASSPPGGGATDTQYF. Full variable domain (outside the CDR3, taken from reference TRBV18 and TRBJ2-3): NAGVMQNPRHLVRRRGQEARLRCSPMKGHSHVYWYRQLPEEGLKFMVYLQKENIIDESGMPKERFSAEFPKEGPSILRIQQVVRGDSAAYFCASSPPGGGATDTQYFGPGTRLTVL.

The chain joins TRBV5-1 to TRBJ2-3; TRBD2 agrees at 8 bases. Germline V gene data show CDR1 as SGHRS and CDR2 as YFSETQ. The CDR3 loop spans 15 amino acids. J gave up 2 bases and V 5 bases, and 7 bases lay outside the gene matches. The CDR3 is CASRDLAGLTDTQYF. In DNA, the CDR3 is TGCGCCAGCAGGGACCTAGCGGGCCTCACAGATACGCAGTATTTT. Variable domain in full (rest from reference TRBV5-1 and TRBJ2-3): KAGVTQTPRYLIKTRGQQVTLSCSPISGHRSVSWYQQTPGQGLQFLFEYFSETQRNKGNFPGRFSGRQFSNSRSEMNVSTLELGDSALYLCASRDLAGLTDTQYFGPGTRLTVL.

The chain is built from TRBV28 and TRBJ2-5; 10 bases agree with TRBD1. CDR3 length: 15 residues. The V and J ends lost 5 bases and 4 bases, in that order; junction bases with no gene match: 7. The V gene's germline CDR1 is MDHEN and CDR2 SYDVKM. This chain's CDR3 is CASSQTGGAGETQYF. The DNA for the CDR3 is TGTGCCAGCAGTCAGACAGGGGGCGCGGGAGAGACCCAGTACTTC.

This clone was counted at least ten times. This chain links TRBV28 with TRBJ1-2; 11 bases line up with TRBD1. Germline values: CDR1 MDHEN, CDR2 SYDVKM. V trimming: 3 bases; J trimming: 6 bases; junction bases outside the gene matches: 6. The CDR3 contains 15 residues. As DNA, the CDR3 is TGTGCCAGCAGTTTTGGGGACAGGGGGTACCATGGCTACACCTTC. Translated: CASSFGDRGYHGYTF.

This clone was counted only a few times. V and J are TRBV6-5 and TRBJ2-5; TRBD2 aligns across 8 bases. This CDR3 contains 16 residues. V lost 0 bases to trimming and J lost 4 bases; unmatched junction nucleotides: 7. Germline V gene data show CDR1 as MNHEY and CDR2 as SVGAGI. The CDR3 protein is CASSYSTGGRVETQYF. In DNA form, the CDR3 reads TGTGCCAGCAGTTACTCGACGGGGGGGCGGGTAGAGACCCAGTACTTC.

V gene TRBV9 combines with J gene TRBJ1-1, with D uncertain. The CDR3 sequence is 15 residues long. The V and J ends lost 5 bases and 0 bases respectively, with 14 bases between them. Germline V gene data show CDR1 as SGDLS and CDR2 as YYNGEE. The CDR3 nucleotides are TGTGCCAGCAGTTCAGGCTTACAGATGAACACTGAAGCTTTCTTT. Protein: CASSSGLQMNTEAFF.

The chain links TRBV6-5 to TRBJ1-2, with TRBD1 matching over 11 bases. Germline V gene sequence: CDR1 MNHEY, CDR2 SVGAGI. CDR3 size: 15 residues. Trimming cost V 6 bases and J 7 bases; bases outside gene matches: 10. The CDR3 spells CASRPTGTGGSGYTF. CDR3 in DNA: TGTGCCAGCAGACCTACCGGGACAGGGGGAAGTGGCTACACCTTC.

The chain has TRBV9 and TRBJ2-5; 8 bases fit TRBD2. Trimming removed 0 bases from V and 4 bases from J; junction bases left unmatched: 2. Germline V gene data show CDR1 as SGDLS and CDR2 as YYNGEE. CDR3 length equals 14 residues. Here the CDR3 reads CASSVAGGSETQYF. The CDR3 nucleotides are TGTGCCAGCAGCGTAGCGGGGGGGTCAGAGACCCAGTACTTC.

This clone was picked up many times. The chain carries TRBV5-5 and TRBJ2-7; 9 nucleotides align to TRBD1. The CDR3 consists of 14 residues. Germline V CDR1 and CDR2: SGHKS, YYEKEE (reference sequence). Trimming at V came to 4 bases and at J to 4 bases, leaving 6 bases not matched to a gene. CDR3 in amino acids: CASSGGTGRYEQYF. The CDR3 region has the DNA TGTGCCAGCAGCGGCGGGACAGGGCGGTACGAGCAGTACTTC.

The chain recombines TRBV3-1 (or the pseudogene TRBV3-2) with TRBJ1-4, with 9 nucleotides matching TRBD1. The CDR3 consists of 15 residues. CDR1 LGHDT and CDR2 YNNKEL come from the germline V gene (reference sequence). J gave up 7 bases and V 3 bases, and 6 bases lay outside the gene matches. CDR3 amino acids: CASSQPTGQGEKLFF. CDR3 sequence (DNA): TGTGCCAGCAGCCAGCCCACGGGACAGGGTGAAAAACTGTTTTTT.

This clone occurred a few times. The chain combines TRBV18 with TRBJ2-1; TRBD2 aligns across 7 bases. V dropped 5 bases and J dropped 7; count of bases not matched to a gene: 8. The CDR3 is 14 amino acids. The germline gives CDR1 KGHSH, CDR2 LQKENI. The CDR3 region is CASSVSGGKNEQFF. CDR3 nucleotides: TGTGCCAGCTCAGTATCGGGGGGAAAGAATGAGCAGTTCTTC.

This rearrangement joins TRBV5-5 to TRBJ1-6; 7 bases line up with TRBD1. The germline V gene encodes CDR1 SGHKS and CDR2 YYEKEE (reference sequence). The CDR3 sequence is 15 residues long. The V and J ends lost 4 bases and 5 bases, in that order; junction bases with no gene match: 6. The DNA for the CDR3 is TGTGCCAGCAGCCGCGACAGGGCGGATAATTCACCCCTCCACTTT. The encoded protein is CASSRDRADNSPLHF.

The rearrangement links TRBV9 to TRBJ2-1; D ambiguous. This CDR3 spans 16 amino acids. The V gene lost 0 bases and the J gene lost 1 base, with 11 bases spanning the gap. The germline V gene encodes CDR1 SGDLS and CDR2 YYNGEE. The chain's CDR3 is CASSVGIELSYNEQFF. CDR3 nucleotides: TGTGCCAGCAGCGTAGGTATAGAATTATCCTACAATGAGCAGTTCTTC.

The CDR3 spells CATSHAPGGANVLTF. CDR3 coding DNA: TGTGCCACCAGCCATGCTCCGGGTGGGGCCAACGTCCTGACTTTC. V is TRBV15 and J is TRBJ2-6; D gene ambiguous. Germline V gene lookup returns CDR1 LNHNV and CDR2 YYDKDF (reference sequence). V was shortened by 5 bases and J by 3 bases, with 11 bases between the two germline ends. CDR3 length: 15 amino acids.

The chain employs TRBV7-3 and TRBJ2-2, with 10 bases lining up with TRBD2. CDR3 length: 18 amino acids. The germline gives CDR1 SGHTA, CDR2 FQGTGA. The trim removed 2 bases at V and 8 bases at J, leaving 14 bases unmatched. The DNA for the CDR3 is TGTGCCAGCAGCTTACGCCCGCCTAGCGGGGGCAAAGGGGGGGAGCTGTTTTTT. It yields the protein CASSLRPPSGGKGGELFF.

This clone was detected a few times. This sequence joins TRBV6-2 or TRBV6-3 and TRBJ2-7; D uncertain. This CDR3 region has 11 residues. V was trimmed by 2 bases and J by 6 bases, leaving 5 bases between them. Per germline, CDR1 MNHEY and CDR2 SVGEGT. The CDR3 loop reads CASSYPTEQYF. CDR3 DNA sequence: TGTGCCAGCAGTTACCCTACCGAGCAGTACTTC.

Remarks on this clone: Other nucleotide sequences from this sample produce the same CDR3. The DNA for the CDR3 is TGTGCCAGCAGTTTCCCGACAGGCACTGAAGCTTTCTTT. Protein: CASSFPTGTEAFF. The chain uses TRBV28 and TRBJ1-1; TRBD1 is a possible D gene (6 bases). Germline CDR1 is MDHEN and CDR2 is SYDVKM. The CDR3 has 13 residues. The germline V and J ends were trimmed by 3 bases and 4 bases, with 9 bases remaining between them.

This clone has just one count. The gene calls are TRBV4-1 and TRBJ2-7; possible D gene TRBD2, 6 bases. Germline V lookup: CDR1 MGHRA, CDR2 YSYEKL. The CDR3 runs 14 residues. Trimming removed 4 bases from V and 1 base from J, with 11 bases in between. The CDR3 loop is CASSRAGGSYEQYF. CDR3 nucleotides: TGCGCCAGCAGCCGAGCAGGAGGGTCCTACGAGCAGTACTTC.

V is TRBV21-1 and J is TRBJ2-7; the table's D call, TRBD1, was not checked against the DNA. TRBV21-1 is classified as a pseudogene. CDR3 size: 15 residues. The CDR3 DNA reads TGTGCCAGCAGCAAAGTTACTGACAGGGCATACGAGCAGTACTTC. It translates to CASSKVTDRAYEQYF.

This clone showed up just once. This rearrangement joins TRBV7-2 to TRBJ1-1; D gene uncertain. Germline CDR1 SGHTA, CDR2 FQGNSA. The CDR3 totals 14 residues. The ends were cut back, 2 bases at V and 0 bases at J, with 7 bases in the middle. The CDR3 DNA reads as TGTGCCAGCAGCTTATGGAGCGTGAACACTGAAGCTTTCTTT. Translating it yields CASSLWSVNTEAFF.